This T cell receptor (beta chain) derives from a study of blood T cell repertoires in COVID-19. Study summary: Collection of acute and convalescent COVID-19 samples took place in the United States, Italy and Spain.

From germline, CDR1 is MGHDK and CDR2 SYGVNS. This CDR3 contains 15 residues. Trimming removed 1 base at V and 6 bases at J, with 10 bases between. Authors' methods: Reference gene primer amplification gave estimated nucleated cell counts. Sequencing was performed with immunoSEQ multiplex PCR; in TCRdb, only in-frame clones are kept and a portion is missing. That table is the source of V, J and clone size, and D and trimming were worked out from the DNA. Of 210,000 or so clones listed, around 84% are singletons. The sequence came from a human donor in a cohort sampled during active COVID-19. Sequencing was carried out using peripheral blood. This chain connects TRBV25-1 to TRBJ1-6, with D hard to call. The CDR3 protein is CASSESAARNSPLHF. The CDR3 bases are TGTGCCAGCAGTGAATCGGCGGCACGTAATTCACCCCTCCACTTT.